The 10 T cell receptor beta chains listed next were all sequenced from one sample in a study of patients and donors after allogeneic stem cell transplantation. TCRdb re-derived calls from the RT-PCR reads in MiXCR, one entry per CDR3 protein. Here the sample spans hundreds of thousands of distinct CDR3 sequences, 15% to 20% being singletons. The specimen was blood, either unsorted or a sorted T cell fraction (not recorded which). These receptor sequences come from a human donor who was either an allogeneic HSCT recipient or a stem cell or donor lymphocyte infusion donor (not recorded which). It is not recorded whose cells these are; they may come from a transplant donor.

V usage is TRBV29-1 and J usage is TRBJ2-5, with TRBD2 matching 13 bases. After removal of 4 bases from V and 5 bases from J, the junction contained 4 bases not matched to a gene. Germline lookup yields CDR1 SQVTM and CDR2 ANQGSEA. The CDR3 loop spans 14 amino acids. The CDR3 loop reads CSVAGTSGTETQYF. DNA for the CDR3: TGCAGCGTTGCTGGGACTAGCGGGACCGAGACCCAGTACTTC.

The CDR3 protein is CASSPPGQKQETQYF. The CDR3 coding sequence is TGTGCCAGCTCACCACCGGGACAGAAACAAGAGACCCAGTACTTC. This chain links TRBV18 with TRBJ2-5, with TRBD1 matching 7 bases. Trimming took 0 bases from V and 2 from J; bases not matched to a gene: 3. The germline CDR1 and CDR2 sequences are KGHSH and LQKENI. The CDR3 is 15 amino acids.

This clonotype was observed at least ten times. The chain uses TRBV27 and TRBJ2-7; 7 bases align to TRBD2. The CDR3 loop spans 14 amino acids. V shed 8 bases and J 3 bases; nucleotides not matched to a gene: 10. The germline V gene has CDR1 MNHEY and CDR2 SMNVEV (reference sequence). CDR3 DNA sequence: TGTGCCAGCGGACCGCTAGCGGAGATCTACGAGCAGTACTTC. As protein: CASGPLAEIYEQYF.

This clonotype was picked up a small number of times. V usage is TRBV12-3 or TRBV12-4 and J usage is TRBJ1-2; 9 bases map to TRBD1. The length of the CDR3 is 15 residues. V dropped 6 bases and J dropped 4; count of bases not matched to a gene: 9. CDR3: CASRRTGGSGYGYTF. The CDR3 nucleotides are TGTGCCAGCAGAAGAACAGGGGGCTCGGGCTATGGCTACACCTTC.

This clonotype was seen ten or more times. The chain employs TRBV29-1 and TRBJ2-4; 8 bases line up with TRBD2. The germline V gene encodes CDR1 SQVTM and CDR2 ANQGSEA. There are 12 residues in the CDR3. J was trimmed by 8 bases and V by 4 bases; bases with no gene match: 4. CDR3 sequence reads: CSVGGGYDIQYF. CDR3 in DNA: TGCAGCGTTGGCGGGGGGTACGACATTCAGTACTTC.

This rearrangement joins TRBV30 to TRBJ1-6; D is uncertain. The CDR3 is 12 amino acids. Germline assignment: CDR1 GTSNPN and CDR2 SVGIG (reference sequence). The V and J ends lost 0 bases and 10 bases respectively, with 7 bases between them. The chain's CDR3 is CAWSVLRSPLHF. CDR3 nucleotide sequence: TGTGCCTGGAGTGTACTCCGGTCACCCCTCCACTTT.

This chain links TRBV6-1 with TRBJ1-4, with D possibly TRBD1 on 5 matching bases. Germline-derived CDR1 and CDR2 are MNHNS and SASEGT. V lost 4 bases, J lost 6 bases, and 15 bases lay in between. The CDR3 spans 15 residues. Here the CDR3 reads CASSVRGAADEKLFF. The CDR3 DNA sequence: TGTGCCAGCAGTGTCCGAGGGGCCGCGGATGAAAAACTGTTTTTT.

This clonotype was seen repeatedly, ten times or more. V gene TRBV12-3 or TRBV12-4 combines with J gene TRBJ1-2, with D hard to call. The CDR3 totals 11 residues. V was shortened by 5 bases and J by 6 bases, with 7 bases between the two germline ends. The CDR3 here is CASSPGDGYTF. The CDR3 DNA sequence: TGTGCCAGCAGTCCCGGGGATGGCTACACCTTC.

The chain joins TRBV5-5 to TRBJ1-5, with a weak D call TRBD1 (6 bases). V gave up 0 bases and J gave up 6 bases, with 10 bases separating them. CDR3 length: 14 amino acids. Germline CDR1 is SGHKS and CDR2 is YYEKEE (reference sequence). For the CDR3, the DNA is TGTGCCAGCAGCTTGGACAGGGTAACTCAGCCCCAGCATTTT. It specifies CASSLDRVTQPQHF.

In this sample, this clonotype turned up a few times. The CDR3 nucleotides read TGTGCCACCGGGACTAGCGGGATCTGGGAGCAGTACTTC. The encoded protein is CATGTSGIWEQYF. V and J are TRBV2 and TRBJ2-7; 13 positions match TRBD2. This CDR3 has 13 residues. CDR1 and CDR2 from the germline V gene are SNHLY and FYNNEI. V lost 10 bases and J lost 7; bases outside the gene matches: 7.